A selection of T cell receptor beta chains follows, all from one sample in a study of cytomegalovirus exposure and HLA in healthy donors. Profiled with immunoSEQ multiplex PCR; TCRdb holds only in-frame clones, not every one. Of about 200,000 clones listed, 84% are singletons. The material sequenced was PBMCs. The source of these receptors is a woman in her 30s in good health and CMV-seropositive. Both conserved end residues are part of each CDR3. The order of the fields is D gene, V gene, clone size, J gene, CDR3 DNA, CDR3 protein. The D gene is left open where the match is weak. Clone size is not always given. Where it is, it says once, few, many or a class for expanded clones.

D: TRBD2
V: TRBV6-5
size: .
J: TRBJ2-7
DNA: TGTGCCAGCAGTTCCCTAGCGGACCCCTCCTACGAGCAGTACTTC
CDR3: CASSSLADPSYEQYF

D: .
V: TRBV19
size: .
J: TRBJ2-1
DNA: TGTGCCAGTAGTTCCCGTGTGAGGCAGTTCTTC
CDR3: CASSSRVRQFF

D: .
V: TRBV5-1
size: .
J: TRBJ2-7
DNA: TGCGCCAGCAGCTTGAGTGGTATGGGACTCCCCAACGAGCAGTACTTC
CDR3: CASSLSGMGLPNEQYF

D: .
V: TRBV7-9
size: .
J: TRBJ1-2
DNA: TGTGCCAGCAGCTTAATTCAGAATTCTTATGGCTACACCTTC
CDR3: CASSLIQNSYGYTF

D: TRBD2
V: TRBV27
size: .
J: TRBJ2-7
DNA: TGTGCCAGCATTCGTGTAGCGGGAGGGCCCTACGAGCAGTACTTC
CDR3: CASIRVAGGPYEQYF

D: .
V: TRBV5-4
size: .
J: TRBJ1-1
DNA: TGTGCCAGCAGCTTGGAAGCGAACGCGGGGGGGCGCGGGGGCACTGAAGCTTTCTTT
CDR3: CASSLEANAGGRGGTEAFF

D: TRBD2
V: TRBV7-8
size: .
J: TRBJ2-1
DNA: TGTGCCAGCAGCTTAGCGCCGCTAGCGGGAGGGCCAAATGAGCAGTTCTTC
CDR3: CASSLAPLAGGPNEQFF

D: .
V: TRBV27
size: many
J: TRBJ1-5
DNA: TGTGCCAGCAGTTTTGATTCAGATCAGCCCCAGCATTTT
CDR3: CASSFDSDQPQHF

D: .
V: TRBV9
size: .
J: TRBJ2-7
DNA: TGTGCCAGCAGCGTAGTACAGGGTGGCGAGCAGTACTTC
CDR3: CASSVVQGGEQYF

D: TRBD1
V: TRBV10-3
size: .
J: TRBJ1-2
DNA: TGTGCCATCAGTGAACGACAGGGAAATAGCTATGGCTACACCTTC
CDR3: CAISERQGNSYGYTF

D: .
V: TRBV2
size: .
J: TRBJ2-5
DNA: TGTGCCGGCACAGGCCGTCAAGAGACCCAGTACTTC
CDR3: CAGTGRQETQYF

D: TRBD2
V: TRBV19
size: .
J: TRBJ2-1
DNA: TGTGCCAGTAGTATGAAGGGACTAGCAGATGACAATGAGCAGTTCTTC
CDR3: CASSMKGLADDNEQFF

D: .
V: TRBV27
size: .
J: TRBJ1-5
DNA: TGTGCCAGCAGTTTTTCCGGGAACCAGCCCCAGCATTTT
CDR3: CASSFSGNQPQHF

D: TRBD2
V: TRBV29-1
size: few
J: TRBJ2-7
DNA: TGCAGCGTAGCGGGGTCCGCCTACGAGCAGTACTTC
CDR3: CSVAGSAYEQYF

D: .
V: TRBV27
size: .
J: TRBJ1-1
DNA: TGTGCCAGCAGTTCTTCTCTGGGACACCTGAACACTGAAGCTTTCTTT
CDR3: CASSSSLGHLNTEAFF

D: .
V: TRBV6-5
size: .
J: TRBJ1-1
DNA: TGTGCCAGCAACCAGGGCCGTGAAGCTTTCTTT
CDR3: CASNQGREAFF

D: TRBD1
V: TRBV2
size: .
J: TRBJ2-2
DNA: TGTGCCAGCATTGGGGAGACAGGGGGAATCGGGGAGCTGTTTTTT
CDR3: CASIGETGGIGELFF

D: .
V: TRBV9
size: .
J: TRBJ2-1
DNA: TGTGCCAGCAGCTTACAGGGCGGTGAGCAGTTCTTC
CDR3: CASSLQGGEQFF

D: TRBD1
V: TRBV29-1
size: few
J: TRBJ1-2
DNA: TGCAGCGTTGGAGGACAGGCCATTGCTGGCTACACCTTC
CDR3: CSVGGQAIAGYTF

D: .
V: TRBV27
size: .
J: TRBJ2-7
DNA: TGTGCCACCGGGGACATTGAAGCCTACGAGCAGTACTTC
CDR3: CATGDIEAYEQYF

D: .
V: TRBV7-3
size: .
J: TRBJ2-7
DNA: TGTGCCAGCAGCCCTCAGGGGTTTGACAACGAGCAGTACTTC
CDR3: CASSPQGFDNEQYF

D: .
V: TRBV27
size: .
J: TRBJ2-3
DNA: TGTGCCAGCAGTTTAGGGCGAGATACGCAGTATTTT
CDR3: CASSLGRDTQYF

D: .
V: TRBV5-1
size: .
J: TRBJ2-5
DNA: TGCGCCAGCAGCTTGGGGATAGCGGAGGGTCTCCAAGAGACCCAGTACTTC
CDR3: CASSLGIAEGLQETQYF

D: TRBD1
V: TRBV27
size: .
J: TRBJ2-7
DNA: TGTGCCAGCAGTCGCGACAGGGACTACGAGCAGTACTTC
CDR3: CASSRDRDYEQYF

D: .
V: TRBV5-1
size: .
J: TRBJ1-4
DNA: TGCGCCAGCAGCTTAGGTTCGGTTCTGCCGGGGGAAAAACTGTTTTTT
CDR3: CASSLGSVLPGEKLFF

D: TRBD2
V: TRBV27
size: .
J: TRBJ2-3
DNA: TGTGCCAGCAGTCCCCTAGCGGTTCTCACAGATACGCAGTATTTT
CDR3: CASSPLAVLTDTQYF

D: TRBD2
V: TRBV7-6
size: .
J: TRBJ2-1
DNA: TGTGCCAGCAGCCCCACCTGGGAGCGGGAGGACAATGAGCAGTTCTTC
CDR3: CASSPTWEREDNEQFF

D: TRBD2
V: TRBV6-1
size: .
J: TRBJ2-5
DNA: TGTGCCAGCCGGCTAGCGGGAGGCCAGGGGGAGACCCAGTACTTC
CDR3: CASRLAGGQGETQYF

D: TRBD2
V: TRBV18
size: .
J: TRBJ2-7
DNA: TGTGCCAGCTCACCACGGGTATCACTAGCGGGAGAAGTTGCGTACGAGCAGTACTTC
CDR3: CASSPRVSLAGEVAYEQYF

D: TRBD2
V: TRBV7-9
size: .
J: TRBJ2-7
DNA: TGTGCCAGCAGCTCAACCAGCGGGCGGGAGATCTACGAGCAGTACTTC
CDR3: CASSSTSGREIYEQYF

D: .
V: TRBV25-1
size: once
J: TRBJ2-3
DNA: TGTGCCAGCAGTGTTCCGGCAGCGGTAACTAGCACAGATACGCAGTATTTT
CDR3: CASSVPAAVTSTDTQYF

D: TRBD2
V: TRBV28
size: once
J: TRBJ2-3
DNA: TGTGCCAGCAGGACCTTGGGACTACTAACAGATACGCAGTATTTT
CDR3: CASRTLGLLTDTQYF

D: .
V: TRBV28
size: few
J: TRBJ1-5
DNA: TGTGCCAGCACTAGGGGGAGCAATCAGCCCCAGCATTTT
CDR3: CASTRGSNQPQHF

D: TRBD1
V: TRBV5-4
size: once
J: TRBJ2-7
DNA: TGTGCCAGCAGATTAAGACCGGGACAGCCCTACGAGCAGTACTTC
CDR3: CASRLRPGQPYEQYF

D: TRBD1
V: TRBV30
size: .
J: TRBJ2-1
DNA: TGTGCCTGGAATATAGGGACAGGTCACAATGAGCAGTTCTTC
CDR3: CAWNIGTGHNEQFF

D: TRBD2
V: TRBV7-3
size: .
J: TRBJ2-1
DNA: TGTGCCAGCAGCCGCGGACTAGCGGGGTACAATGAGCAGTTCTTC
CDR3: CASSRGLAGYNEQFF

D: .
V: TRBV5-5
size: .
J: TRBJ1-1
DNA: TGTGCCAGCAGCTTGTTTACGGGGAGTCCCCCTGAAGCTTTCTTT
CDR3: CASSLFTGSPPEAFF

D: .
V: TRBV4-1
size: .
J: TRBJ1-2
DNA: TGCGCCAGCAGCCAGCGCTGGGGGGAAAGTGGCTACACCTTC
CDR3: CASSQRWGESGYTF

D: TRBD1
V: TRBV27
size: .
J: TRBJ2-1
DNA: TGTGCCAGCAGTTTAATGACAGGGGGCATCTACAATGAGCAGTTCTTC
CDR3: CASSLMTGGIYNEQFF

D: .
V: TRBV5-6
size: .
J: TRBJ1-5
DNA: TGTGCCAGCAGCTTCAGGGGCAATCAGCCCCAGCATTTT
CDR3: CASSFRGNQPQHF

D: .
V: TRBV2
size: .
J: TRBJ2-3
DNA: TGTGCCAGCAGTGAAACTGGACTGTCCTTTAGCACAGATACGCAGTATTTT
CDR3: CASSETGLSFSTDTQYF

D: TRBD2
V: TRBV18
size: few
J: TRBJ2-7
DNA: TGTGCCAGCTCCTCACGGGAGGCAAGGGCGGGCTACGAGCAGTACTTC
CDR3: CASSSREARAGYEQYF

D: .
V: TRBV15
size: .
J: TRBJ1-5
DNA: TGTGCCACCAGCAGAGGAGGGCCCCTTAGCAATCAGCCCCAGCATTTT
CDR3: CATSRGGPLSNQPQHF

D: TRBD2
V: TRBV2
size: .
J: TRBJ2-7
DNA: TGTGCCAGCAGTGAAATTAGGGAGGGGCGCGAGCAGTACTTC
CDR3: CASSEIREGREQYF

D: TRBD1
V: TRBV6-1
size: .
J: TRBJ1-5
DNA: TGTGCCAGCAGTACCGACAGGGGTCAGCCCCAGCATTTT
CDR3: CASSTDRGQPQHF

D: .
V: TRBV19
size: .
J: TRBJ1-2
DNA: TGTGCCAGTAGTTCCCAACAGGGTGGCTATGGCTACACCTTC
CDR3: CASSSQQGGYGYTF

D: .
V: TRBV2
size: .
J: TRBJ1-1
DNA: TGTGCCACCCAGGGGAGCATGACGAACACTGAAGCTTTCTTT
CDR3: CATQGSMTNTEAFF

D: .
V: TRBV11-3
size: .
J: TRBJ2-1
DNA: TGTGCCAGCAGCTTAAACAGATACAATGAGCAGTTCTTC
CDR3: CASSLNRYNEQFF

D: .
V: TRBV7-8
size: .
J: TRBJ1-2
DNA: TGTGCCAGCAGCATGGGGGCTTCCTACTATGGCTACACCTTC
CDR3: CASSMGASYYGYTF

D: .
V: TRBV27
size: .
J: TRBJ2-7
DNA: TGTGCCAGCAGTCCCCGGGGTAGCCTTAGCTCCTACGAGCAGTACTTC
CDR3: CASSPRGSLSSYEQYF

D: .
V: TRBV9
size: .
J: TRBJ2-2
DNA: TGTGCCAGCAGCCTCCCAGGGAACACCGGGGAGCTGTTTTTT
CDR3: CASSLPGNTGELFF

D: TRBD2
V: TRBV7-9
size: .
J: TRBJ2-3
DNA: TGTGCCAGCAGCAAACTAGCGGGAGGGACAGATACGCAGTATTTT
CDR3: CASSKLAGGTDTQYF

D: TRBD2
V: TRBV29-1
size: .
J: TRBJ2-1
DNA: TGCAGCGCTACGACTAGCGGGAGGGGAATGGGTGAGCAGTTCTTC
CDR3: CSATTSGRGMGEQFF

D: .
V: TRBV28
size: .
J: TRBJ2-4
DNA: TGTGCCAGCACCCTCCCCTCGAAAAACATTCAGTACTTC
CDR3: CASTLPSKNIQYF

D: .
V: TRBV30
size: .
J: TRBJ1-4
DNA: TGTGCCTGGAGTGTACGGGGTATCAATGAAAAACTGTTTTTT
CDR3: CAWSVRGINEKLFF

D: TRBD1
V: TRBV6-5
size: .
J: TRBJ1-1
DNA: TGTGCCAGCAGTTACCAGGGGCAGGGGGACACTGAAGCTTTCTTT
CDR3: CASSYQGQGDTEAFF

D: .
V: TRBV5-1
size: once
J: TRBJ2-6
DNA: TGCGCCAGCAGCTTGGACGGGGTCGGAGCCAACGTCCTGACTTTC
CDR3: CASSLDGVGANVLTF